Listed here is a single T cell receptor (beta chain). The repertoire was sequenced with immunoSEQ multiplex PCR; TCRdb's copy has only in-frame clones and lacks some. The sample holds more than 75,000 clones; over 85% are singletons and the top ten take 0.24%. This record comes from a study of technical replicates of blood from a handful of donors. Germline lookup yields CDR1 LNHDA and CDR2 SQIVND (reference sequence). J gave up 3 bases and V 7 bases, and 2 bases lay outside the gene matches. The CDR3 consists of 14 residues. The specimen sequenced was T cells isolated from PBMCs. The TCR sequence derives from a human donor in good health. This chain uses TRBV19 with TRBJ2-2; 10 bases map to TRBD2. The CDR3 nucleotides read TGTGCCAGTAAAGCGGGGGGGGACACCGGGGAGCTGTTTTTT. Translated, it gives CASKAGGDTGELFF.